A single sample gave rise to the 17 T cell receptor beta chains below, sequenced in a study of shared clonotypes between healthy human individuals. Method: immunoSEQ multiplex PCR; TCRdb's copy keeps in-frame clones and lacks some. The table lists about 2.4 million clones, 90% to 95% of them singletons. Sequencing was carried out using naive CD4+ T cells from PBMCs. Subset defined: CD45RA+ positively selected. The receptors derive from a man aged 18 to 30 in good health. Some clones in this sample may be carry-over from other donors' samples.

The chain is built from TRBV2 and TRBJ1-3; no clear D. Germline V CDR1 and CDR2: SNHLY, FYNNEI. Trimming stripped 7 bases from V and 4 bases from J, with 8 bases between. CDR3 length equals 12 residues. CDR3 in DNA: TGTGCCAGCAAGGCAGTAGGAAACACCATATATTTT. Protein: CASKAVGNTIYF.

This chain links TRBV12-5 with TRBJ1-5, with D unclear. This CDR3 is built from 11 residues. The germline CDR1 and CDR2 sequences are LGHNT and FRNRAP. V dropped 6 bases and J dropped 4 bases, with 4 bases sitting between them. The CDR3 bases are TGTGCTAGTGGAGAAAATCAGCCCCAGCATTTT. Its translation: CASGENQPQHF.

The V gene is TRBV18, the J gene TRBJ2-7; maybe TRBD1 (6 bases). Germline CDR1 is KGHSH and CDR2 is LQKENI. This CDR3 has 13 amino acids. Between the trimmed V and J ends, which lost 5 bases and 6 bases, there was a span of 14 bases. As DNA, the CDR3 is TGTGCCAGCTCATCGACAGGCAGTGGCGAGCAGTACTTC. This gives the protein CASSSTGSGEQYF.

CDR3 coding DNA: TGTGCCAGCAGCGCCCGGACAGGGGCGATAAACACTGAAGCTTTCTTT. This codes for CASSARTGAINTEAFF. The J gene is TRBJ1-1, the V gene TRBV9; 9 nucleotides match TRBD1. The V segment lost 3 bases and the J segment 2 bases; nucleotides outside the gene matches: 8. The CDR3 contains 16 residues. The germline V gene has CDR1 SGDLS and CDR2 YYNGEE.

The chain recombines TRBV28 with TRBJ2-1, with 9 bases aligning to TRBD2. This CDR3 contains 16 residues. Germline CDR1 and CDR2: MDHEN and SYDVKM. Unmatched junction bases numbered 14, after V lost 7 bases and J lost 7 bases. In DNA form, the CDR3 reads TGTGCCAGCATCCCTGGAAGTAGCGGGAGTATGAATGAGCAGTTCTTC. Protein product: CASIPGSSGSMNEQFF.

This sequence joins TRBV11-2 and TRBJ1-1; the match to TRBD1 covers 10 bases. CDR1 and CDR2 from the germline V gene are SGHAT and FQNNGV. This CDR3 is built from 17 residues. V lost 3 bases, J lost 0 bases, and 7 bases stayed unmatched. The CDR3 reads CASSFRQGASMNTEAFF. CDR3 coding DNA: TGTGCCAGCAGCTTCAGACAGGGGGCGTCCATGAACACTGAAGCTTTCTTT.

This chain uses TRBV25-1 with TRBJ2-3; no definite D call. V was clipped by 6 bases and J by 1 base, with 8 bases between them. The germline V gene has CDR1 MGHDK and CDR2 SYGVNS. This CDR3 is built from 13 residues. The CDR3 coding sequence is TGTGCCAGCAGAGCTAGTGGCACAGATACGCAGTATTTT. Encoded protein: CASRASGTDTQYF. Together with reference TRBV25-1 and TRBJ2-3, the CDR3 gives the full variable domain: EADIYQTPRYLVIGTGKKITLECSQTMGHDKMYWYQQDPGMELHLIHYSYGVNSTEKGDLSSESTVSRIRTEHFPLTLESARPSHTSQYLCASRASGTDTQYFGPGTRLTVL.

A single count supports this clone. This chain links TRBV6-6 with TRBJ2-7; 8 positions match TRBD1. Germline-derived CDR1 and CDR2 are MNHNY and SVGAGI (reference sequence). Germline trimming cut 2 bases from V and 4 bases from J; bases unmatched to any gene: 4. The CDR3 totals 14 residues. The CDR3 bases are TGTGCCAGCAGTTACCCAGGGGGCGGTTACGAGCAGTACTTC. This codes for CASSYPGGGYEQYF.

The V call is TRBV28, the J call TRBJ1-2; 8 nucleotides match TRBD1. The CDR3 totals 14 residues. Germline loops: CDR1 MDHEN, CDR2 SYDVKM. V was clipped by 7 bases and J by 4 bases; unmatched bases: 8. The CDR3 DNA reads as TGTGCCAGCAAGGTGGCAGGGGGCGGCTATGGCTACACCTTC. It codes for CASKVAGGGYGYTF.

V is TRBV10-3 and J is TRBJ2-1, with 13 nucleotides matching TRBD2. Losses at the gene ends were 2 bases for V and 8 bases for J; bases not matched to a gene: 15. From germline, CDR1 is ENHRY and CDR2 SYGVKD. This CDR3 spans 19 amino acids. The CDR3 sequence: CAISETIRTSGSPPYEQFF. In DNA, the CDR3 is TGTGCCATCAGTGAGACTATCCGGACTAGCGGGAGCCCTCCCTATGAGCAGTTCTTC.

V and J are TRBV18 and TRBJ2-2; D perhaps matches TRBD1 (5 bases). The germline V gene has CDR1 KGHSH and CDR2 LQKENI. The CDR3 is made up of 16 amino acids. The V end lost 1 base, the J end lost 1 base, and 10 bases lay between the germline ends. The CDR3 sequence: CASSPQTAKNTGELFF. CDR3 nucleotide sequence: TGTGCCAGCTCACCACAGACAGCAAAGAACACCGGGGAGCTGTTTTTT.

The CDR3 DNA sequence: TGTGCCAGCAGCGTGGGGGGAGCGGTCAATGAGCAGTTCTTC. Protein product: CASSVGGAVNEQFF. This chain uses TRBV9 with TRBJ2-1; D is possibly TRBD2 (6 bases). The CDR3 is 14 residues long. V lost 2 bases to trimming and J lost 6 bases, with 12 bases between them. CDR1 is SGDLS and CDR2 is YYNGEE in the germline V gene.

This chain links TRBV5-1 with TRBJ1-4, with D possibly matching TRBD1 (5 bases). Trimming left V 1 base short and J 2 bases short, with 12 bases between. CDR3 length: 16 amino acids. Germline V lookup: CDR1 SGHRS, CDR2 YFSETQ. Here the CDR3 DNA reads TGCGCCAGCAGCTTGCGGCCAGGGCGGACTAATGAAAAACTGTTTTTT. It encodes CASSLRPGRTNEKLFF.

In its sample, this clone was seen once. The chain is built from TRBV19 and TRBJ1-5; D not resolved. Trimming removed 4 bases from V and 3 bases from J, with 16 bases in between. CDR1 is LNHDA and CDR2 is SQIVND in the germline V gene (reference sequence). CDR3 length: 16 residues. This CDR3 is CASSTPWWYDNQPQHF. The CDR3 DNA reads as TGTGCCAGTAGTACCCCGTGGTGGTATGACAATCAGCCCCAGCATTTT.

The V gene is TRBV29-1, the J gene TRBJ1-4, with D maybe TRBD1 (5 bases). There are 13 residues in the CDR3. Germline V gives CDR1 SQVTM, CDR2 ANQGSEA. V dropped 4 bases and J dropped 2 bases, with 8 bases sitting between them. CDR3 protein: CSVGQGTNEKLFF. CDR3 bases: TGCAGCGTTGGGCAGGGCACTAATGAAAAACTGTTTTTT.

This clone showed up just a few times. DNA for the CDR3: TGCGCCAGCAGGCGGACGGTTTTGGACACTGAAGCTTTCTTT. Translated: CASRRTVLDTEAFF. The rearrangement links TRBV5-1 to TRBJ1-1; no reliable D call. CDR1 SGHRS and CDR2 YFSETQ come from the germline V gene. The CDR3 covers 14 residues. V was shortened by 5 bases and J by 3 bases, with 14 bases between the two germline ends.

The rearrangement uses TRBV5-1 and TRBJ2-1; TRBD2 aligns across 7 bases. This CDR3 contains 16 residues. Unmatched junction bases numbered 13, after V lost 0 bases and J lost 10 bases. Germline V gene data show CDR1 as SGHRS and CDR2 as YFSETQ. The CDR3 sequence is CASSLDLTSAQREQFF. The CDR3 DNA follows: TGCGCCAGCAGCTTGGACTTAACTAGCGCACAGCGGGAGCAGTTCTTC.